Presented here are 3 T cell receptor beta chains from one specimen sequenced in a study of blood T cells in healthy people across ages. A sample-barcoded 5' primer and a J-beta primer mix were used in a second PCR of about 7 to 12 cycles. MiXCR, run by TCRdb on the 5' RACE reads, gives a single entry per CDR3 protein. The repertoire includes around 1,000,000 distinct CDR3 sequences, roughly 24% of them detected once, and about 0.8% sits in the top ten. This sample also appeared in a second study, on T cells of mothers and their children.

Sequenced: blood. All receptors come from a girl aged 2-15 years in good health.

In this sample, this clonotype turned up a few times. The chain couples TRBV5-1 to TRBJ2-3; D is perhaps TRBD2 (5 bases). V lost 3 bases to trimming and J lost 7 bases, with 15 bases between them. The CDR3 extends over 14 amino acids. The germline gives CDR1 SGHRS, CDR2 YFSETQ. CDR3 in DNA: TGCGCCAGCAGCTCGGACCAACCCGGGAATACGCAGTATTTT. Amino acids: CASSSDQPGNTQYF.

The chain uses TRBV19 and TRBJ2-7; no clear D gene. CDR1 LNHDA and CDR2 SQIVND come from the germline V gene (reference sequence). This CDR3 region has 13 residues. Trimming removed 3 bases at V and 4 bases at J, with 10 bases between. This chain's CDR3 is CASSIKELYEQYF. CDR3 in DNA: TGTGCCAGTAGTATTAAGGAATTGTACGAGCAGTACTTC.

V usage is TRBV9 and J usage is TRBJ2-5; 7 bases match TRBD1. J gave up 2 bases and V 3 bases, and 19 bases lay outside the gene matches. CDR1 is SGDLS, CDR2 YYNGEE, per germline. This CDR3 comprises 19 residues. The CDR3 sequence: CASSAHRGLYLGGQETQYF. Written as DNA, the CDR3 is TGTGCCAGCAGCGCTCACAGGGGATTGTATCTTGGTGGACAAGAGACCCAGTACTTC.